Following are 21 T cell receptor beta chains from one sample sequenced in a study of blood T cell repertoires in COVID-19. TCRdb's copy holds only in-frame clones and misses some; the assay was immunoSEQ multiplex PCR. In the table there are about 99,000 clones, over 75% of which are singletons. Source material: peripheral blood. The receptor source for this set is a human donor in a cohort sampled during active or convalescent COVID-19.

This rearrangement joins TRBV5-1 to TRBJ1-4, with D perhaps matching TRBD1 (6 bases). Trimming took off 3 bases at V and 8 bases at J, with 14 bases between the two ends. The CDR3 contains 14 residues. CDR1 and CDR2 from the germline V gene are SGHRS and YFSETQ. CDR3 nucleotides: TGCGCCAGCAGCTCCCAGGGGTTTGGGGAAAAACTGTTTTTT. Translating gives CASSSQGFGEKLFF. Supplemented by reference TRBV5-1 and TRBJ1-4, the full variable domain reads KAGVTQTPRYLIKTRGQQVTLSCSPISGHRSVSWYQQTPGQGLQFLFEYFSETQRNKGNFPGRFSGRQFSNSRSEMNVSTLELGDSALYLCASSSQGFGEKLFFGSGTQLSVL.

The genes are TRBV19 and TRBJ2-3; TRBD2 matches at 7 bases. The CDR3 extends over 14 amino acids. V lost 11 bases, J lost 0 bases, and 8 bases stayed unmatched. Germline lookup yields CDR1 LNHDA and CDR2 SQIVND (reference sequence). The CDR3 DNA reads as TGTGCCTCGGGGCGGGGGAGAAGCACAGATACGCAGTATTTT. Its translation: CASGRGRSTDTQYF.

This chain connects TRBV7-3 to TRBJ2-2; D perhaps matches TRBD2 (6 bases). The CDR3 is 17 amino acids. The V end lost 1 base, the J end lost 4 bases, and 16 bases lay between the germline ends. CDR1 and CDR2 (germline): SGHTA, FQGTGA. The CDR3 sequence: CASSLKFGTDTTGELFF. The CDR3 region has the DNA TGTGCCAGCAGCTTAAAATTCGGGACTGACACCACCGGGGAGCTGTTTTTT.

With respect to this clone: This CDR3 is also generated by other DNA sequences in the sample. The chain carries TRBV4-2 and TRBJ1-2, with 7 bases lining up with TRBD1. Germline V CDR1 and CDR2: LGHNA, YNFKEQ. V lost 0 bases, J lost 0 bases, and 7 bases stayed unmatched. The CDR3 loop spans 17 amino acids. For the CDR3, the DNA is TGTGCCAGCAGCCAAGATCAAGGGGGCGTCCCTAACTATGGCTACACCTTC. Its translation is CASSQDQGGVPNYGYTF.

This clone was seen only once. Here the CDR3 reads CASSKREHYEQYF. CDR3 coding DNA: TGTGCCAGCAGCAAAAGAGAGCACTACGAGCAGTACTTC. The rearrangement uses TRBV21-1 and TRBJ2-7; the table's D call of TRBD2 was not tested on the DNA. TRBV21-1 is recorded as a pseudogene. The CDR3 loop spans 13 amino acids.

The V gene is TRBV5-1, the J gene TRBJ2-7; 10 nucleotides line up with TRBD2. CDR3 length equals 18 residues. Germline lookup yields CDR1 SGHRS and CDR2 YFSETQ. The V gene end was trimmed by 3 bases and the J gene end by 4 bases; junction bases not matched to a gene: 16. This CDR3 is CASSSTHPGSGGAYEQYF. Here the CDR3 DNA reads TGCGCCAGCAGCTCGACCCACCCCGGGAGCGGGGGGGCTTACGAGCAGTACTTC.

The chain recombines TRBV6-5 with TRBJ2-3; 8 bases match TRBD1. This CDR3 has 12 residues. The germline V gene encodes CDR1 MNHEY and CDR2 SVGAGI. With 6 bases clipped from V and 4 bases from J, the junction kept 0 bases outside the gene matches. Here the CDR3 reads CASRTGADTQYF. The CDR3 region has the DNA TGTGCCAGCAGGACAGGGGCAGATACGCAGTATTTT.

The genes are TRBV4-3 and TRBJ1-5; no reliable D call. The V end was cut by 5 bases, the J end by 4 bases, with 15 bases between. This CDR3 has 15 amino acids. The V gene's germline CDR1 is LGHNA and CDR2 YSLEER. CDR3 amino acids: CASSMGAGRNQPQHF. DNA for the CDR3: TGCGCCAGCAGCATGGGAGCTGGGAGGAATCAGCCCCAGCATTTT.

This chain links TRBV28 with TRBJ1-3; D is uncertain. From germline, CDR1 is MDHEN and CDR2 SYDVKM. The V end was cut by 6 bases, the J end by 4 bases, with 16 bases between. The CDR3 has 15 residues. DNA for the CDR3: TGTGCCAGCAGCCCCTCGGGATTCTGGGGAAACACCATATATTTT. This codes for CASSPSGFWGNTIYF.

The chain has TRBV5-1 and TRBJ2-5; the match to TRBD2 covers 7 bases. Germline V gene data show CDR1 as SGHRS and CDR2 as YFSETQ. This CDR3 is 14 amino acids long. V was pared by 0 bases and J by 2 bases, with 1 base of the junction left unmatched. CDR3 loop: CASSLEGLQETQYF. The CDR3 DNA reads TGCGCCAGCAGCTTGGAGGGACTACAAGAGACCCAGTACTTC. The variable domain in full, completed from reference TRBV5-1 and TRBJ2-5, reads KAGVTQTPRYLIKTRGQQVTLSCSPISGHRSVSWYQQTPGQGLQFLFEYFSETQRNKGNFPGRFSGRQFSNSRSEMNVSTLELGDSALYLCASSLEGLQETQYFGPGTRLLVL.

This chain uses TRBV7-3 with TRBJ2-3, with D tentatively TRBD1 (6 bases). Germline CDR1 reads SGHTA; CDR2 reads FQGTGA. CDR3 length: 13 amino acids. Trimming took off 0 bases at V and 6 bases at J, with 7 bases between the two ends. In DNA form, the CDR3 reads TGTGCCAGCAGCTTAACGGGGGCCGATACGCAGTATTTT. It specifies CASSLTGADTQYF. Complete variable domain (other parts from reference TRBV7-3 and TRBJ2-3): GAGVSQTPSNKVTEKGKYVELRCDPISGHTALYWYRQSLGQGPEFLIYFQGTGAADDSGLPNDRFFAVRPEGSVSTLKIQRTERGDSAVYLCASSLTGADTQYFGPGTRLTVL.

The chain uses TRBV5-1 and TRBJ2-5; TRBD2 matches 8 bases. Trimming cost V 6 bases and J 5 bases; bases outside gene matches: 12. Per the germline V gene, CDR1 is SGHRS and CDR2 is YFSETQ. This CDR3 region has 15 residues. CDR3 amino acids: CASTSGGARHETQYF. The CDR3 bases are TGCGCCAGCACCTCGGGGGGGGCGCGACATGAGACCCAGTACTTC.

The chain uses TRBV7-6 and TRBJ2-1; D unclear. This CDR3 is 14 amino acids long. Trimming took 0 bases from V and 2 from J, leaving 5 bases between them. Germline V gene lookup returns CDR1 SGHVS and CDR2 FNYEAQ. DNA for the CDR3: TGTGCCAGCAGCTTAGCACATACCTACAATGAGCAGTTCTTC. This translates into CASSLAHTYNEQFF. The complete variable domain, with remaining parts taken from reference TRBV7-6 and TRBJ2-1, reads GAGVSQSPRYKVTKRGQDVALRCDPISGHVSLYWYRQALGQGPEFLTYFNYEAQQDKSGLPNDRFSAERPEGSISTLTIQRTEQRDSAMYRCASSLAHTYNEQFFGPGTRLTVL.

The rearrangement joins TRBV11-2 to TRBJ1-3; 7 bases match TRBD1. V gave up 5 bases and J gave up 0 bases; unmatched junction bases: 7. CDR1 is SGHAT, CDR2 FQNNGV, per germline. This CDR3 is built from 16 residues. The CDR3 protein is CASSPPGGYSGNTIYF. The CDR3 region has the DNA TGTGCCAGCAGCCCCCCAGGGGGATACTCTGGAAACACCATATATTTT.

V usage is TRBV5-1 and J usage is TRBJ1-6; D remains ambiguous. Trimming took 0 bases from V and 5 from J, leaving 6 bases between them. Germline CDR1 and CDR2: SGHRS and YFSETQ. The length of the CDR3 is 14 residues. The CDR3 spells CASSLAGNNSPLHF. DNA of the CDR3: TGCGCCAGCAGCTTGGCAGGAAATAATTCACCCCTCCACTTT.

This clone turned up a few times. The chain employs TRBV7-9 and TRBJ1-1; 9 bases map to TRBD1. Trimming removed 5 bases from V and 1 base from J; junction bases left unmatched: 5. The CDR3 length is 15 residues. Germline V CDR1 and CDR2: SEHNR, FQNEAQ (reference sequence). CDR3 sequence (DNA): TGTGCCAGCAGCAGGGGGACAGGGCAGAACACTGAAGCTTTCTTT. Encoded protein: CASSRGTGQNTEAFF.

In its sample, this clone was seen a few times. J is TRBJ2-7 and V is TRBV5-6; D uncertain. V was trimmed by 3 bases and J by 6 bases, leaving 16 bases between them. CDR1 SGHDT and CDR2 YYEEEE come from the germline V gene. The CDR3 is 14 residues long. The CDR3, as DNA: TGTGCCAGCAGCTCCTACGATGCTTTCGGCGAGCAGTACTTC. Residues: CASSSYDAFGEQYF.

The chain's CDR3 is CASSLAAAGTQYF. The CDR3 DNA reads as TGTGCCAGCAGCTTAGCGGCTGCGGGTACGCAGTATTTT. V and J are TRBV7-3 and TRBJ2-3; weak D call: TRBD2 (5 bases). Germline lookup yields CDR1 SGHTA and CDR2 FQGTGA. The CDR3 is made up of 13 amino acids. V was clipped by 2 bases and J by 8 bases, with 11 bases between them.

This rearrangement joins TRBV12-2 to TRBJ2-3; the table assigns TRBD2, which was not confirmed against the DNA. TRBV12-2 has pseudogene status. The CDR3 runs to 19 residues. In DNA form, the CDR3 reads TGTGCAAGTCGCTTAGCGCGTCAGGAGAGGGATGGGGGGACAGATACGCAGTATTTT. Its translation is CASRLARQERDGGTDTQYF.

CDR3 amino acids: CASSFPGHNSGANVLTF. CDR3 DNA: TGTGCCAGCAGCTTCCCGGGACATAACTCTGGGGCCAACGTCCTGACTTTC. The chain couples TRBV7-9 to TRBJ2-6; D perhaps matches TRBD1 (6 bases). V was cut by 3 bases and J by 0 bases, with 12 bases left in between. Germline loops: CDR1 SEHNR, CDR2 FQNEAQ (reference sequence). CDR3 length: 17 residues.

This clone was seen a single time. This rearrangement joins TRBV30 to TRBJ1-3, with a weak D call TRBD1 (5 bases). Trimming removed 1 base at V and 0 bases at J, with 13 bases between. CDR1 is GTSNPN and CDR2 is SVGIG in the germline V gene (reference sequence). The CDR3 is 16 residues long. The CDR3, as DNA: TGTGCCTGGAGTGGGGACTCCTCACACTCTGGAAACACCATATATTTT. This gives the protein CAWSGDSSHSGNTIYF.